The present T cell receptor beta chain was sequenced within a study of beta chain features in type 1 diabetes. This clone was detected only a few times. The antigen remains unidentified. CD45RO/CCR7/CD25/CD127/CD95/CD27 staining was used to isolate CD4+ naive, central memory, regulatory and stem cell-like memory cells by sorting. Reverse transcription of all isolated RNA meant that expressed TCRB transcripts were sequenced. About 3.57 million reads per sample were averaged for naive, central memory and regulatory samples. The method was immunoSEQ multiplex PCR; TCRdb's version includes in-frame clones alone and lacks a portion of them. Among around 56,000 clones listed, 40% to 60% were seen once. Study-level findings and limits: Moderately but significantly shorter TCRB CDR3s were found in Type 1 diabetes patients in all four CD4+ subsets. Equally in patients and controls, PCR might preferentially amplify shorter templates.

The sequenced sample was Tregs from blood. The source is a woman aged 40 to 55 with type 1 diabetes.

The CDR3 DNA follows: TGTGCCAGCAGTTCAATGGGGACCGGGACTAGCGACTACGAGCAGTACTTC. It codes for CASSSMGTGTSDYEQYF. The V and J genes are TRBV27 and TRBJ2-7, with 10 bases that match TRBD2. The ends lost 4 bases at V and 3 bases at J; junction bases unmatched: 12. Germline-derived CDR1 and CDR2 are MNHEY and SMNVEV (reference sequence). There are 17 residues in the CDR3.